This T cell receptor beta chain was obtained from a study of blood T cells in healthy people across ages. A J-beta primer mix and a sample-barcoded 5' primer were used in a second PCR of about 7 to 12 cycles. TCRdb passed the 5' RACE reads through MiXCR, listing each CDR3 protein once. This sample has hundreds of thousands of distinct CDR3 sequences, with roughly 50% found just once. This clonotype is a singleton in its sample. This TCR came from a man between 35 and 55 years old in good health. Material: blood.

The CDR3 region has the DNA TGTGCCAGCAGCCAAGACGTAGGGGGTATGAGGGGCTTCCAAGAGACCCAGTACTTC. This encodes CASSQDVGGMRGFQETQYF. The rearrangement links TRBV4-2 to TRBJ2-5; D perhaps matches TRBD1 (6 bases). Germline-derived CDR1 and CDR2 are LGHNA and YNFKEQ. This CDR3 contains 19 residues. The germline V and J ends were trimmed by 0 bases and 1 base, with 21 bases remaining between them.